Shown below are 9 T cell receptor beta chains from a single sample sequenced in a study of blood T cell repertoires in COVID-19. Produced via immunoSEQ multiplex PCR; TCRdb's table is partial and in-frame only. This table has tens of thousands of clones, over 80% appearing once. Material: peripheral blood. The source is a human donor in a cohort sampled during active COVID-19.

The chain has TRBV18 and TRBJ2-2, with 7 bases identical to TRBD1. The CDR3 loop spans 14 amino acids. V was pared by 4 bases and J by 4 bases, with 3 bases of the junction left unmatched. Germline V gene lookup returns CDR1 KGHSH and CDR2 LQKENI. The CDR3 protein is CASSQDRVTGELFF. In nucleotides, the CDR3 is TGTGCCAGCTCACAAGACAGGGTCACCGGGGAGCTGTTTTTT.

CDR3 in amino acids: CASSYSTGGTDQPQHF. CDR3 DNA: TGTGCCAGCAGTTACTCGACAGGGGGGACGGATCAGCCCCAGCATTTT. V and J are TRBV6-6 and TRBJ1-5, with TRBD1 identical over 9 bases. V lost 0 bases to trimming and J lost 5 bases; unmatched junction nucleotides: 5. Germline V gene lookup returns CDR1 MNHNY and CDR2 SVGAGI (reference sequence). The CDR3 length is 16 residues.

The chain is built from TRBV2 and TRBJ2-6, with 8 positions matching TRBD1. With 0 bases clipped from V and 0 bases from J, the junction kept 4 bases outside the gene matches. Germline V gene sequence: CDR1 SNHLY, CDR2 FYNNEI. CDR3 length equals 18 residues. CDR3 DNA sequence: TGTGCCAGCAGTGAAGCAGGGACAGGAGTCTCTGGGGCCAACGTCCTGACTTTC. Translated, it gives CASSEAGTGVSGANVLTF.

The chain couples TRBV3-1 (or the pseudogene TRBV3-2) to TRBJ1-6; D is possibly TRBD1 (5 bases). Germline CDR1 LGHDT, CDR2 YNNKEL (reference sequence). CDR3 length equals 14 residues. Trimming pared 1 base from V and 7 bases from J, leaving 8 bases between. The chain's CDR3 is CASSQVPGNSPLHF. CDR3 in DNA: TGTGCCAGCAGCCAAGTTCCAGGGAATTCACCCCTCCACTTT.

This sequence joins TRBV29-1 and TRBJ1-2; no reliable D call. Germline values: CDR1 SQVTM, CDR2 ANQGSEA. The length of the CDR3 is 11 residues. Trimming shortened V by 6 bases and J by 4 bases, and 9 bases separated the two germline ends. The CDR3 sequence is CSVLTGYGYTF. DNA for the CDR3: TGCAGCGTCCTCACGGGCTATGGCTACACCTTC.

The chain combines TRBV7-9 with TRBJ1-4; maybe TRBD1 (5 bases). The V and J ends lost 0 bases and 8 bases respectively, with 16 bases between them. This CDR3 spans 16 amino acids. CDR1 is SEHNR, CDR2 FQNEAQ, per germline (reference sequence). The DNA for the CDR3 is TGTGCCAGCAGCTTAGCGGGCTCGGGGGGACTCGAAAAACTGTTTTTT. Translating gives CASSLAGSGGLEKLFF. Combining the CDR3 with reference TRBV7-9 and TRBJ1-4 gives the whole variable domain DTGVSQNPRHKITKRGQNVTFRCDPISEHNRLYWYRQTLGQGPEFLTYFQNEAQLEKSRLLSDRFSAERPKGSFSTLEIQRTEQGDSAMYLCASSLAGSGGLEKLFFGSGTQLSVL.

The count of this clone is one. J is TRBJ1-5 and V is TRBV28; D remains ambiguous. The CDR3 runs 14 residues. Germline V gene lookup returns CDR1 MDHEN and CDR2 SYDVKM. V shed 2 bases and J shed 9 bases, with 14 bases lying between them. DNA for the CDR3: TGTGCCAGCAGTTTAAGTGGCGGTACAAGGCCCCAGCATTTT. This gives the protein CASSLSGGTRPQHF.

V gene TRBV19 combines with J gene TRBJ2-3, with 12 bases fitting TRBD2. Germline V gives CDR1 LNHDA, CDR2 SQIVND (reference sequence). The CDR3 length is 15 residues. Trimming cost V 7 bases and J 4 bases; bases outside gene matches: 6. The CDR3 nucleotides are TGTGCCAGTACTGGACTAGCGGGAAACGCAGATACGCAGTATTTT. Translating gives CASTGLAGNADTQYF.

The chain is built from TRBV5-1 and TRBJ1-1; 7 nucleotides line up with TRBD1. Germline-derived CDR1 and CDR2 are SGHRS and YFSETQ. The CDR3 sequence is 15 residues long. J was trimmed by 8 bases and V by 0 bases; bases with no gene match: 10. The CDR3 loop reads CASSLGQIGDREAFF. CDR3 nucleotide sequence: TGCGCCAGCAGCTTGGGGCAAATAGGGGACAGAGAAGCTTTCTTT.